The sequence of this T cell receptor beta chain was determined in a study of shared clonotypes between healthy human individuals. At the level of the study: Each donor contributed plates that comprised three CD4 naive, three CD4 memory, two CD8 naive and one CD8 memory.

The CDR3 is made up of 17 amino acids. V was trimmed by 6 bases and J by 0 bases, leaving 19 bases between them. Per germline, CDR1 SGHRS and CDR2 YFSETQ. Clones were read by immunoSEQ multiplex PCR, and TCRdb kept only the in-frame ones, dropping some. The sample has a few million clones; over 85% are singletons. Whole-study results and caveats: Generation probabilities were higher for clonotypes shared across all four sorted-subset donors than for unshared ones.

As defined, naive CD8 cells were CD45RO-negative and positively selected for CCR7, with terminally differentiated effector memory CD45RA+ cells excluded. Concerning this clone itself: Antigen unknown.

The sequenced sample consisted of naive CD8+ T cells from PBMCs. V gene TRBV5-1 combines with J gene TRBJ2-1; D uncertain. This sequence was found in a man between 18 and 29 years old in good health. Some clones in this sample may be carry-over from other donors' samples. The CDR3 DNA follows: TGCGCCAGCACCCGAGGAGCCATTAAGAGCTCCTACAATGAGCAGTTCTTC. As protein: CASTRGAIKSSYNEQFF.